These 4 T cell receptor beta chains originate from one sample sequenced in a study of blood T cell repertoires in COVID-19. Data came from immunoSEQ multiplex PCR; TCRdb stores just in-frame clones and leaves some out. The repertoire holds some 70,000 clones, with about 90% as singletons. The sample taken for sequencing was peripheral blood. These receptors originate from a woman older than 75 with active COVID-19.

The V and J genes are TRBV6-5 and TRBJ1-1; possibly TRBD1 for D (6 bases). The CDR3 has 13 residues. Between the trimmed V and J ends, which lost 6 bases and 2 bases, there was a span of 10 bases. Germline values: CDR1 MNHEY, CDR2 SVGAGI. CDR3 bases: TGTGCCAGCAGCCTGGACAGCAACACTGAAGCTTTCTTT. This codes for CASSLDSNTEAFF.

The chain joins TRBV14 to TRBJ1-2; 8 bases are a match to TRBD1. The CDR3 is 15 residues long. From germline, CDR1 is SGHDN and CDR2 FVKESK. With 8 bases clipped from V and 4 bases from J, the junction kept 12 bases outside the gene matches. The CDR3 loop reads CASRPSLQGVYGYTF. The CDR3 bases are TGTGCCAGCCGACCATCGCTACAGGGGGTCTATGGCTACACCTTC.

This chain joins TRBV29-1 and TRBJ2-7; D might be TRBD2 (6 bases). The germline gives CDR1 SQVTM, CDR2 ANQGSEA. V lost 4 bases and J 4 bases, leaving 11 bases between the germline ends. CDR3 size: 12 residues. CDR3 protein: CSVGVSGYEQYF. The CDR3 DNA is TGCAGCGTTGGAGTTAGCGGTTACGAGCAGTACTTC.

The rearrangement links TRBV27 to TRBJ2-7; possibly TRBD1 for D (5 bases). With 10 bases removed from V and 4 bases from J, the gap between germline ends came to 20 bases. Germline loops: CDR1 MNHEY, CDR2 SMNVEV (reference sequence). The CDR3 sequence is 14 residues long. CDR3 protein: CATSIRKGIYEQYF. The CDR3 DNA reads TGTGCCACCTCTATTAGGAAGGGGATTTACGAGCAGTACTTC.